This T cell receptor (beta chain) comes out of a study of PD-1 blockade in classical Hodgkin lymphoma. Study observations and caveats: Partial responders and progressors had significantly lower baseline TCR diversity. Exclusion covered patients beginning nivolumab under 1 year post-ASCT. CD4+ TCR diversity, unlike CD8+, climbed significantly by C4D1. Reports indicated that newly diagnosed patients had lower baseline TCR diversity than healthy donors did.

Exposure to brentuximab vedotin varied, and each patient had relapsed following autologous stem cell transplantation. Details on this clone: Its antigen remains unknown.

Here immunoSEQ multiplex PCR was the method, and the copy in TCRdb shows in-frame clones only, minus some. The sample records about 99,000 clones, 81% being singletons. Trimming shortened V by 2 bases and J by 4 bases, and 12 bases separated the two germline ends. From germline, CDR1 is ENHRY and CDR2 SYGVKD. The CDR3 consists of 14 residues. The sequence derives from a human donor with classical Hodgkin lymphoma. The chain combines TRBV10-3 with TRBJ2-7; D is ambiguous. Sequenced here: peripheral blood mononuclear cells (PBMCs), sampled before the second cycle of nivolumab. CDR3 residues: CAISEGKNPYEQYF. The DNA of the CDR3 is TGTGCCATCAGTGAGGGAAAGAACCCGTACGAGCAGTACTTC.